This TCR beta chain originates from a study of cytomegalovirus exposure and HLA in healthy donors. On the study more broadly: Tens of millions of unique TCRs, all from HLA-typed donors, were included in an early release of the data.

The CDR3 has 15 amino acids. Germline V lookup: CDR1 SGHDN, CDR2 FVKESK. V lost 3 bases to trimming and J lost 6 bases, with 14 bases between them. Researchers ran the PCR with 60 Vbeta and 13 Jbeta primers. Assay used: immunoSEQ multiplex PCR; TCRdb lists only in-frame clones, some missing. The table shows about 150,000 clones, with roughly 80% occurring only once. On this clone: Its target is not known.

Study-wide points: CMV serostatus alone was available as immune exposure information.

Sequenced material: PBMCs. This TCR was recovered from a woman between 35 and 50 years old in good health and CMV-seronegative. This chain links TRBV14 with TRBJ2-2; unclear D gene. CDR3 loop: CASSQINSVAGELFF. The DNA of the CDR3 is TGTGCCAGCAGCCAGATAAACTCGGTCGCCGGGGAGCTGTTTTTT.